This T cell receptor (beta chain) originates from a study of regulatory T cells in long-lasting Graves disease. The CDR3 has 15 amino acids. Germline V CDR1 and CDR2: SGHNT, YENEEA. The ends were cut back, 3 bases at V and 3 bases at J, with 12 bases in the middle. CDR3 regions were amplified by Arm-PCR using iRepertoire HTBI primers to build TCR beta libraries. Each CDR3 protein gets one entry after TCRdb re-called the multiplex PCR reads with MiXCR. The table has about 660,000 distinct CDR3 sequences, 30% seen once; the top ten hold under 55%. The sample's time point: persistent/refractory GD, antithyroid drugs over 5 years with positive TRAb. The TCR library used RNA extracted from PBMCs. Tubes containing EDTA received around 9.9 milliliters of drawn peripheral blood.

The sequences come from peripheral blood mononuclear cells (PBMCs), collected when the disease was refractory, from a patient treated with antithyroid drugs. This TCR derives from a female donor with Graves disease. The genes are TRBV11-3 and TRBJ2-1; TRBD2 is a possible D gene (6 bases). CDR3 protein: CASSLVSGYYNEQFF. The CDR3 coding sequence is TGTGCCAGCAGCTTGGTCAGCGGGTACTACAATGAGCAGTTCTTC. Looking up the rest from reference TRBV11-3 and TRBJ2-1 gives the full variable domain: EAGVVQSPRYKIIEKKQPVAFWCNPISGHNTLYWYLQNLGQGPELLIRYENEEAVDDSQLPKDRFSAERLKGVDSTLKIQPAELGDSAVYLCASSLVSGYYNEQFFGPGTRLTVL.